The sequence of this T cell receptor beta chain was determined in a study of shared clonotypes between healthy human individuals. The CDR3 contains 15 residues. Germline lookup yields CDR1 SGHTA and CDR2 FQGNSA. The V gene end was trimmed by 6 bases and the J gene end by 1 base; junction bases not matched to a gene: 4. Study results and caveats: Sharing across four donors was highest in naive CD4 (roughly 5%) and lowest in memory CD8 (roughly 0.4%).

Concerning this clone itself: What it binds is unknown.

Sequencing was performed with immunoSEQ multiplex PCR; in TCRdb, only in-frame clones are kept and a portion is missing. Of about a million clones in the sample, 60% to 85% were seen once. The receptor's source is a young man in good health. Some clones in this sample may be carry-over from other donors' samples. The sequenced sample was memory CD4+ T cells from PBMCs. Noted subset: CD45RA-negative fraction. The chain combines TRBV7-2 with TRBJ2-3; TRBD2 matches at 10 bases. This CDR3 is CASRLGTSGTDTQYF. CDR3 DNA sequence: TGTGCCAGCAGACTCGGGACTAGCGGCACAGATACGCAGTATTTT. The variable domain in full, completed from reference TRBV7-2 and TRBJ2-3, reads GAGVSQSPSNKVTEKGKDVELRCDPISGHTALYWYRQSLGQGLEFLIYFQGNSAPDKSGLPSDRFSAERTGGSVSTLTIQRTQQEDSAVYLCASRLGTSGTDTQYFGPGTRLTVL.